This note documents a single T cell receptor (beta chain) sequence. The antigen is not known. The data were obtained in a study of T cell responses to AZD1222 COVID-19 vaccine. The CDR3 has 10 amino acids. Germline loops: CDR1 GTSNPN, CDR2 SVGIG (reference sequence). Between the trimmed V and J ends, which lost 8 bases and 11 bases, there was a span of 15 bases. Findings and limits, study-wide: Following two doses of AZD1222, Spike-specific TCR breadth and depth rose. Most donors were white British, females outnumbered males, and clonal diversity was possibly underestimated.

Here immunoSEQ multiplex PCR was the method, and the copy in TCRdb shows in-frame clones only, minus some. This repertoire shows about 110,000 clones, around 90% found once; its top ten account for roughly 15%. This material consisted of peripheral blood, taken 28 days after the second AZD1222 dose. This receptor was taken from an adult who received the AZD1222 COVID-19 vaccine. The chain has TRBV30 and TRBJ1-1; D ambiguous. CDR3 loop: CATGGDGAFF. The DNA for the CDR3 is TGTGCCACGGGCGGGGATGGCGCTTTCTTT.